This is a list of T cell receptor beta chains from one sample in a study of blood T cell repertoires in COVID-19. Assay used: immunoSEQ multiplex PCR; TCRdb lists only in-frame clones, some missing. The sample comprises some 43,000 clones, about 87% of which are singletons, and roughly 14% rests with the top ten. Sequencing used peripheral blood. Receptor source: a man aged 55 to 69 with active COVID-19. Each CDR3 is given with its conserved first and last residue. A D gene is named only where the DNA matches it firmly. The size entry is marked missing in some rows and otherwise reads once, few, many or a size class.

>TRBJ1-1|TRBV7-2|few|TRBD1
TGTGCCAGCAGCTTGAGAGAAGGGACAGGGGCGACCACTGAAGCTTTCTTT
CASSLREGTGATTEAFF
>TRBJ2-5|TRBV5-6|NA|NA
TGTGCCAGCAGCTTCCTGACAGGGAGGGAGACCCAGTACTTC
CASSFLTGRETQYF
>TRBJ1-4|TRBV28|few|TRBD1
TGTGCCAGCAGTAAGGACAGGACTAATGAAAAACTGTTTTTT
CASSKDRTNEKLFF
>TRBJ1-4|TRBV5-1|NA|NA
TGCGCCAGCAGCTCCAACCTACTACAAAGGGGCACTAATGAAAAACTGTTTTTT
CASSSNLLQRGTNEKLFF
>TRBJ2-4|TRBV15|few|NA
TGTGCCACCAGCAGAGAGTGGGGAGGAGCCAAAAACATTCAGTACTTC
CATSREWGGAKNIQYF
>TRBJ2-1|TRBV7-2|NA|NA
TGTGCCAGCAGCTTCCGGGACACTCTATACAATGAGCAGTTCTTC
CASSFRDTLYNEQFF
>TRBJ2-1|TRBV28|NA|TRBD2
TGTGCCAGCAGTTTAAGGAGCGGGGGGACCTACAATGAGCAGTTCTTC
CASSLRSGGTYNEQFF
>TRBJ1-1|TRBV19|NA|TRBD1
TGTGCCAGTAGAAGCCGGGACAGGGGGCGCGACACTGAAGCTTTCTTT
CASRSRDRGRDTEAFF
>TRBJ1-6|TRBV28|once|NA
TGTGCCAGCAGCCAGAATATTAATTCACCCCTCCACTTT
CASSQNINSPLHF
>TRBJ1-5|TRBV27|NA|TRBD1
TGTGCCAGCAGCCGAGGACAGGATCAGCCCCAGCATTTT
CASSRGQDQPQHF
>TRBJ2-7|TRBV7-9|NA|TRBD1
TGTGCCAGTACCGCCGGGACAGGGGTAGAGCAGTACTTC
CASTAGTGVEQYF
>TRBJ2-3|TRBV7-2|once|TRBD1
TGTGCCAGCAGCTTAGGGGGGACAGTTTTCACAGATACGCAGTATTTT
CASSLGGTVFTDTQYF
>TRBJ2-2|TRBV5-1|NA|NA
TGCGCCAGCAGCTTGGAGGGGGGGCGCACCGGGGAGCTGTTTTTT
CASSLEGGRTGELFF